The present entry profiles one T cell receptor beta chain with its context. Its target is not known. The sample comes from a study of cytomegalovirus exposure and HLA in healthy donors. The PCR employed 60 Vbeta primers together with 13 Jbeta primers. Method: immunoSEQ multiplex PCR; TCRdb's copy keeps in-frame clones and lacks some. The repertoire holds a few hundred thousand clones, approximately 80% seen once, with roughly 15% in the top ten. Germline CDR1 is SGHRS and CDR2 is YFSETQ. The CDR3 extends over 15 amino acids. Germline trimming cut 4 bases from V and 4 bases from J; bases unmatched to any gene: 6. Study-wide results and limits: Presence/absence comparisons presumed near-even sequencing depth among donors.

The genes are TRBV5-1 and TRBJ2-1, with 9 bases lining up with TRBD2. The source material was PBMCs. This receptor was taken from a man aged 35 to 55 in good health and CMV-seronegative. CDR3 loop: CASSEGLAKYNEQFF. The CDR3 bases are TGCGCCAGCAGCGAAGGACTAGCGAAGTACAATGAGCAGTTCTTC.